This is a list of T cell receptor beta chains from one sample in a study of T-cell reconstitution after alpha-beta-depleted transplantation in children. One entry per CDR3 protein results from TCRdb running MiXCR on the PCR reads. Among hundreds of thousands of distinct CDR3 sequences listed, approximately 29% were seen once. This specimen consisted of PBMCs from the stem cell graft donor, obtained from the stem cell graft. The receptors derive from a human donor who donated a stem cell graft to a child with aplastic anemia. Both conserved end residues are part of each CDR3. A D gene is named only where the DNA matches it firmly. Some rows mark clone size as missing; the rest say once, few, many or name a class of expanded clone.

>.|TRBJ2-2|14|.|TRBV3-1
CASSQGQPTGELFF
TGTGCCAGCAGCCAAGGACAGCCGACCGGGGAGCTGTTTTTT
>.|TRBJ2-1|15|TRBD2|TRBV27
CASIGIAGSYNEQFF
TGTGCCAGCATCGGAATAGCGGGTTCCTACAATGAGCAGTTCTTC
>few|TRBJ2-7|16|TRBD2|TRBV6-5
CASSYSGLAGNYEQYF
TGTGCCAGCAGTTACTCTGGACTAGCGGGGAACTACGAGCAGTACTTC
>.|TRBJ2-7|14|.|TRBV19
CASSKDSFSYEQYF
TGTGCCAGTAGTAAAGACAGTTTCTCCTACGAGCAGTACTTC
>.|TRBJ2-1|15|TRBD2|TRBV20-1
CSASPTSGRLGEQFF
TGCAGTGCTAGCCCGACTAGCGGGAGGTTGGGTGAGCAGTTCTTC
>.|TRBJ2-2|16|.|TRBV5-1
CASSLVPGENTGELFF
TGCGCCAGCAGCTTGGTTCCAGGGGAAAACACCGGGGAGCTGTTTTTT
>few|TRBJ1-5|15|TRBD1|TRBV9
CASSATGMSNQPQHF
TGTGCCAGCAGCGCGACAGGGATGAGCAATCAGCCCCAGCATTTT
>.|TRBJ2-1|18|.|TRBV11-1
CASSSYPRAADPPTEQFF
TGTGCCAGCAGCTCCTACCCAAGGGCTGCGGACCCACCTACTGAGCAGTTCTTC
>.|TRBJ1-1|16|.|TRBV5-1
CASSGSLTGSQSEAFF
TGCGCCAGCAGCGGAAGCTTAACAGGCAGTCAATCTGAAGCTTTCTTT
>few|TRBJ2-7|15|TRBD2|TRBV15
CATSIGLAGVDEQYF
TGTGCCACCAGTATCGGCCTAGCGGGAGTCGACGAGCAGTACTTC
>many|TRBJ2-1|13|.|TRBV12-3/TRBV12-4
CASSLRGYNEQFF
TGTGCCAGCAGCTTACGCGGATACAATGAGCAGTTCTTC
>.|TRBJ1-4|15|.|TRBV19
CASSPRLADNEKLFF
TGTGCCAGTAGTCCCCGGTTGGCGGATAATGAAAAACTGTTTTTT
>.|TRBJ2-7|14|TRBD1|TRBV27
CASTPGQDAYEQYF
TGTGCCAGCACACCGGGACAGGACGCCTACGAGCAGTACTTC
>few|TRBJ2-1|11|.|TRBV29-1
CTGSRYNEQFF
TGCACGGGGAGTCGATACAATGAGCAGTTCTTC
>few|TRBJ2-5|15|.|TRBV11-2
CASSLVSLLPQTQYF
TGTGCCAGCAGCTTAGTGTCCCTACTCCCCCAGACCCAGTACTTC
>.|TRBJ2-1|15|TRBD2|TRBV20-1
CSASTGTSGNNEQFF
TGCAGTGCTAGCACCGGGACTAGCGGGAACAATGAGCAGTTCTTC
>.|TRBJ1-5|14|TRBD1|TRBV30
CAWSWTGRGQPQHF
TGTGCCTGGAGTTGGACAGGGAGAGGTCAGCCCCAGCATTTT
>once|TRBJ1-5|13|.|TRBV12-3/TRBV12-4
CASSSGRSQPQHF
TGTGCCAGCAGTTCCGGACGAAGTCAGCCCCAGCATTTT
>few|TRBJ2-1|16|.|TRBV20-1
CSAIDSRVSSYNEQFF
TGCAGTGCTATCGACAGTAGGGTGAGCTCCTACAATGAGCAGTTCTTC
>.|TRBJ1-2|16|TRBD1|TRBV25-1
CASSDQGALGDYGYTF
TGTGCCAGCAGTGACCAGGGGGCGCTGGGTGACTATGGCTACACCTTC
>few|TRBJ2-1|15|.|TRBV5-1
CASRQSGTSYNEQFF
TGCGCCAGCAGGCAGTCAGGGACTTCTTACAATGAGCAGTTCTTC
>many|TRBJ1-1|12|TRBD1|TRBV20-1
CSAIRGDTEAFF
TGCAGTGCTATCAGGGGGGACACTGAAGCTTTCTTT
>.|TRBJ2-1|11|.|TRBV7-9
CASSPGAVGFF
TGTGCCAGCAGCCCAGGGGCGGTCGGGTTCTTC
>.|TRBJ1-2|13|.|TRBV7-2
CASSNRVLYGYTF
TGTGCCAGCAGCAACAGAGTACTCTATGGCTACACCTTC
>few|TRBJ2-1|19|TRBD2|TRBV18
CASSGSWLAGESSYNEQFF
TGTGCCAGCTCAGGGAGTTGGCTAGCGGGAGAAAGCTCCTACAATGAGCAGTTCTTC
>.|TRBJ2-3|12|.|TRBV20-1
CSARDVWDTQYF
TGCAGTGCTAGGGACGTTTGGGATACGCAGTATTTT
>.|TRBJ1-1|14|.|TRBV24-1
CATSDTVRGTEAFF
TGTGCCACCAGTGATACCGTACGGGGCACTGAAGCTTTCTTT
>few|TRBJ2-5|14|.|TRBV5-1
CASSLEGLGETQYF
TGCGCCAGCAGCTTGGAAGGGTTGGGAGAGACCCAGTACTTC
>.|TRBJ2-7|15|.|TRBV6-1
CASSEGQTVRGEQYF
TGTGCCAGCAGTGAAGGACAGACAGTGCGGGGCGAGCAGTACTTC
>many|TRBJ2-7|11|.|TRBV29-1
CSAGTGYEQYF
TGCAGCGCCGGGACGGGCTACGAGCAGTACTTC
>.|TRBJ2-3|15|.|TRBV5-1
CASSLGGASADTQYF
TGCGCCAGCAGCTTGGGGGGAGCGTCCGCAGATACGCAGTATTTT
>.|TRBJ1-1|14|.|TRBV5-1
CASRVLEPNTEAFF
TGCGCCAGCAGGGTGTTGGAGCCGAACACTGAAGCTTTCTTT
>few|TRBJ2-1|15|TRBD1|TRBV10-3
CAIGENRGRLNEQFF
TGTGCCATCGGGGAAAACAGGGGGAGGCTCAATGAGCAGTTCTTC
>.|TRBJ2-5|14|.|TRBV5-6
CASRPLRVRETQYF
TGTGCCAGCAGACCTCTCAGGGTTCGAGAGACCCAGTACTTC
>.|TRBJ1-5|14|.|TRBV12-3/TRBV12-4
CASSLFGVDQPQHF
TGTGCCAGCAGTTTATTCGGAGTCGATCAGCCCCAGCATTTT
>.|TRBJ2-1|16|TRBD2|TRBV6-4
CASSEGPSGIYNEQFF
TGTGCCAGCAGTGAAGGGCCTAGCGGGATCTACAATGAGCAGTTCTTC
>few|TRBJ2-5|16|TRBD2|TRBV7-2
CASSPGGLGYQETQYF
TGTGCCAGCAGCCCGGGGGGGTTAGGATACCAAGAGACCCAGTACTTC
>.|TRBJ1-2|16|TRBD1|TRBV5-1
CASSLEDRGSLKGYTF
TGCGCCAGCAGCTTGGAGGACAGGGGGTCTCTAAAGGGCTACACCTTC
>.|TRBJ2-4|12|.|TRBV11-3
CASSSKRDIQYF
TGTGCCAGCAGCTCGAAGAGGGACATTCAGTACTTC
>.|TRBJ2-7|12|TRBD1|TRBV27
CATSDRGDEQYF
TGTGCCACCTCGGACAGGGGGGACGAGCAGTACTTC
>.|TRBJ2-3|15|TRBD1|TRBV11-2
CASSGQGVITDTQYF
TGTGCCAGCAGCGGACAGGGGGTTATCACAGATACGCAGTATTTT
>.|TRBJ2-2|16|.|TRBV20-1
CSARALPIGNPGELFF
TGCAGTGCTAGAGCCCTCCCCATCGGAAATCCCGGGGAGCTGTTTTTT
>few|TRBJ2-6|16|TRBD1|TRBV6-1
CASSDARGHRANVLTF
TGTGCCAGCAGTGATGCCAGGGGGCACAGGGCCAACGTCCTGACTTTC
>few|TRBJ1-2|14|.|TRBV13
CASSLPAAGYGYTF
TGTGCCAGCAGCTTACCGGCGGCGGGCTATGGCTACACCTTC
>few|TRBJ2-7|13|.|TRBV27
CASSLGGGDEQYF
TGTGCCAGCAGTTTAGGGGGTGGGGACGAGCAGTACTTC
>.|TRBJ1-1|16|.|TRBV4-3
CASSQLRGVQNTEAFF
TGCGCCAGCAGCCAATTACGGGGGGTACAGAACACTGAAGCTTTCTTT
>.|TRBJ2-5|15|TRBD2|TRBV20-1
CSARDPSGRSETQYF
TGCAGTGCTAGAGATCCCAGCGGGAGATCGGAGACCCAGTACTTC
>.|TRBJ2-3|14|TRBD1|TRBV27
CASGGTGLGDTQYF
TGTGCCAGCGGGGGGACAGGCTTGGGAGATACGCAGTATTTT
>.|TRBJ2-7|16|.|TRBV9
CASSVAPSQTAYEQYF
TGTGCCAGCAGCGTAGCTCCCTCCCAGACGGCCTACGAGCAGTACTTC
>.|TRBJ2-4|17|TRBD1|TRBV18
CASSPPGTGNARHIQYF
TGTGCCAGCTCACCACCGGGGACAGGGAACGCCCGGCACATTCAGTACTTC
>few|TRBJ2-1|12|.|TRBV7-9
CASSVDNNEQFF
TGTGCCAGCAGCGTGGACAACAATGAGCAGTTCTTC
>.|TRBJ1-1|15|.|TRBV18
CASSPPAAPNTEAFF
TGTGCCAGCTCACCACCGGCAGCCCCAAACACTGAAGCTTTCTTT
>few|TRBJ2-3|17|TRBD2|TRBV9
CASSVEGGRGATDTQYF
TGTGCCAGCAGCGTAGAGGGCGGGAGGGGGGCCACAGATACGCAGTATTTT
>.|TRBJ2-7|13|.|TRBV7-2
CASTRGTTYEQYF
TGTGCCAGCACTCGCGGGACAACCTACGAGCAGTACTTC
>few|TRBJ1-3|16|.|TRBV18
CASSPQSTGSGNTIYF
TGTGCCAGCTCACCACAGAGTACAGGGTCTGGAAACACCATATATTTT
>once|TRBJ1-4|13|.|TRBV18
CASSPSRDEKLFF
TGTGCCAGCTCACCGAGCAGGGACGAAAAACTGTTTTTT
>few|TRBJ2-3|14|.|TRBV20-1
CSARRGAGTDTQYF
TGCAGTGCTAGGAGGGGGGCAGGCACAGATACGCAGTATTTT
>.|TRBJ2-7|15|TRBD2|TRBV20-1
CSARDMILAGAEQYF
TGCAGTGCTAGAGATATGATACTAGCGGGAGCCGAGCAGTACTTC
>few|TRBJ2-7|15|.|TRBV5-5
CASSLAGTHWYEQYF
TGTGCCAGCAGCTTGGCCGGGACACACTGGTACGAGCAGTACTTC
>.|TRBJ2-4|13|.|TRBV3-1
CASSQGRANIQYF
TGTGCCAGCAGCCAAGGTCGTGCAAACATTCAGTACTTC